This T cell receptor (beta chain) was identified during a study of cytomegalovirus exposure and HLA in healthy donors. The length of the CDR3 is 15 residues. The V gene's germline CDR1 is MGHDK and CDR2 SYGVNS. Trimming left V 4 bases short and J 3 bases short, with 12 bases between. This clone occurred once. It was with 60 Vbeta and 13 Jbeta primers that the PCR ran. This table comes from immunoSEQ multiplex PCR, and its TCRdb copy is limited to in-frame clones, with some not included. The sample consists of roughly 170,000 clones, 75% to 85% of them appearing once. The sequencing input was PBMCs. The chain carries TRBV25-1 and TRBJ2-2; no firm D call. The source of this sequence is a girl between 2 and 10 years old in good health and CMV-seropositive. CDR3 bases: TGTGCCAGCAGTGCCAATAACCGGGACACCGGGGAGCTGTTTTTT. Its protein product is CASSANNRDTGELFF.